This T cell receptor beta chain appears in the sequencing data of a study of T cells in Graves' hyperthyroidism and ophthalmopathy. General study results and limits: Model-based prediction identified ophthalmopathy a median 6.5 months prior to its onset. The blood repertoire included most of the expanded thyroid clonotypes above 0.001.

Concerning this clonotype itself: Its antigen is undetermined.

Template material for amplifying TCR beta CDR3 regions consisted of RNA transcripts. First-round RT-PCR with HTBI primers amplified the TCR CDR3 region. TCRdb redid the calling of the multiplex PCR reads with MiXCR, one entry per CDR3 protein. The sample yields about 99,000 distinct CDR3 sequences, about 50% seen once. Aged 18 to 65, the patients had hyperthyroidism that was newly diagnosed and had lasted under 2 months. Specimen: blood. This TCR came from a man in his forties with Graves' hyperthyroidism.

For the CDR3, the DNA is TGTGCCGCCATGGGTGGAGGATCTGAAGATACGCAGTATTTT. Protein product: CAAMGGGSEDTQYF. V usage is TRBV18 and J usage is TRBJ2-3; D might be TRBD2 (5 bases). Trimming left V 11 bases short and J 5 bases short, with 20 bases between. The CDR3 spans 14 residues. Germline lookup yields CDR1 KGHSH and CDR2 LQKENI.